These 29 T cell receptor beta chains share one sample of origin, sequenced in a study of T cells after yellow fever vaccination. TCRdb re-called the 5' RACE reads through MiXCR, storing one row per CDR3 protein. The table records approximately 350,000 distinct CDR3 sequences, approximately 10% of them present only once. The sequences come from PBMCs, collected on the day of the first yellow fever vaccination. These receptors all stem from a man between 18 and 29 years old who received the YFV17D yellow fever vaccine.

This clonotype has more than one count but fewer than ten. The V and J genes are TRBV7-9 and TRBJ1-5; D gene unclear. The V end lost 3 bases, the J end lost 4 bases, and 19 bases lay between the germline ends. The CDR3 extends over 17 amino acids. The germline CDR1 and CDR2 sequences are SEHNR and FQNEAQ (reference sequence). The CDR3: CASSLRIGEGSNQPQHF. The CDR3 nucleotides are TGTGCCAGCAGCTTGAGGATTGGGGAAGGATCAAATCAGCCCCAGCATTTT.

The chain uses TRBV7-8 and TRBJ2-7; the D gene is possibly TRBD1 (6 bases). Trimming pared 5 bases from V and 5 bases from J, leaving 19 bases between. Germline assignment: CDR1 SGHVS and CDR2 FQNEAQ. This CDR3 spans 15 amino acids. This chain's CDR3 is CASSLRDTGWDEQYV. CDR3 sequence (DNA): TGTGCCAGCAGCCTCCGGGACACAGGGTGGGACGAGCAGTACGTC.

The chain links TRBV29-1 to TRBJ1-2, with a tentative D call TRBD1 (5 bases). The germline gives CDR1 SQVTM, CDR2 ANQGSEA. V shed 7 bases and J shed 7 bases, with 10 bases lying between them. The length of the CDR3 is 10 residues. The CDR3 is CSAGASGYTF. The CDR3 DNA reads as TGCAGCGCCGGGGCCTCTGGCTACACCTTC.

This clonotype was picked up a small number of times. This chain links TRBV11-2 with TRBJ1-2; perhaps TRBD1 as D (6 bases). V was pared by 4 bases and J by 4 bases, with 16 bases between. This CDR3 contains 15 residues. Germline V CDR1 and CDR2: SGHAT, FQNNGV. The CDR3 DNA follows: TGTGCCAGCAGCTCGAACAGGGATTCCCTCTATGGCTACACCTTC. This translates into CASSSNRDSLYGYTF.

CDR3 sequence (DNA): TGTGCCAGCAGCCCCGGGACAGGGGGGGTAGACATTCAGTACTTC. The encoded protein is CASSPGTGGVDIQYF. The gene calls are TRBV27 and TRBJ2-4; 11 bases match TRBD1. Unmatched junction bases numbered 9, after V lost 6 bases and J lost 8 bases. Germline CDR1 is MNHEY and CDR2 is SMNVEV (reference sequence). The CDR3 runs to 15 residues.

The table lists this clonotype with a few counts. The J gene is TRBJ2-3, the V gene TRBV6-5; the D is unclear. This CDR3 has 13 residues. The V end was cut by 2 bases, the J end by 2 bases, with 5 bases between. Germline CDR1 reads MNHEY; CDR2 reads SVGAGI. The CDR3 region is CASSYRNTDTQYF. CDR3 coding DNA: TGTGCCAGCAGTTACCGGAACACAGATACGCAGTATTTT.

This clonotype was counted only a few times. This sequence joins TRBV18 and TRBJ2-1, with 7 bases matching TRBD1. The CDR3 consists of 16 residues. V lost 3 bases, J lost 5 bases, and 10 bases stayed unmatched. From germline, CDR1 is KGHSH and CDR2 LQKENI. CDR3 DNA sequence: TGTGCCAGCTCACCCCTGCTCGGACAGGAGAACAATGAGCAGTTCTTC. As protein: CASSPLLGQENNEQFF.

This clonotype turned up a few times. As DNA, the CDR3 is TGCGCCAGCGGGATGGGGGCGGCTAATGAAAAACTGTTTTTT. It codes for CASGMGAANEKLFF. The chain combines TRBV5-1 with TRBJ1-4; D is possibly TRBD1 (6 bases). The V gene lost 7 bases and the J gene lost 3 bases, with 13 bases spanning the gap. CDR1 and CDR2 (germline): SGHRS, YFSETQ. The CDR3 runs 14 residues. Looking up the rest from reference TRBV5-1 and TRBJ1-4 gives the full variable domain: KAGVTQTPRYLIKTRGQQVTLSCSPISGHRSVSWYQQTPGQGLQFLFEYFSETQRNKGNFPGRFSGRQFSNSRSEMNVSTLELGDSALYLCASGMGAANEKLFFGSGTQLSVL.

This clonotype occurred a few times. The rearrangement uses TRBV7-9 and TRBJ2-7, with TRBD1 matching over 9 bases. Germline loops: CDR1 SEHNR, CDR2 FQNEAQ (reference sequence). This CDR3 has 15 amino acids. The CDR3 bases are TGTGCCAGCAGCATCGGACAGGGGACCTCCAACGAGCAGTACGTC. Translation gives CASSIGQGTSNEQYV.

This clonotype was detected only a few times. The chain employs TRBV4-3 and TRBJ2-5; TRBD2 aligns across 16 bases. The CDR3 is 16 residues long. V trimming: 0 bases; J trimming: 11 bases; junction bases outside the gene matches: 6. Germline V CDR1 and CDR2: LGHNA, YSLEER. The CDR3 DNA reads as TGCGCCAGCAGCCAAGATCGTGGGACTAGCGGGGGGGTTCAGTACTTC. Its translation is CASSQDRGTSGGVQYF.

Turning to this clonotype: The DNA is omitted, as the CDR3 cannot be located on it reliably, and the CDR3 follows TCRdb's listing. V and J are TRBV7-9 and TRBJ1-1; TRBD1, the table's D call, lacks a check against the DNA. CDR1 and CDR2 (germline): SEHNR, FQNEAQ (reference sequence). The CDR3 is 16 residues long, ends included. CDR3 protein: CASSLVGAGAPTEALF.

The gene calls are TRBV7-9 and TRBJ2-7, with D perhaps matching TRBD1 or TRBD2 (5 bases each). This CDR3 is 14 amino acids long. V lost 7 bases and J 3 bases, leaving 16 bases between the germline ends. Germline V lookup: CDR1 SEHNR, CDR2 FQNEAQ (reference sequence). The CDR3 loop is CASTNSGTYYEQYV. CDR3 bases: TGTGCCAGCACAAATTCCGGGACGTACTACGAGCAGTACGTC.

The chain is built from TRBV4-1 and TRBJ1-2, with 8 bases lining up with TRBD1. V lost 1 base and J lost 4; bases outside the gene matches: 2. In germline, CDR1 is MGHRA, CDR2 YSYEKL. CDR3 size: 14 residues. In DNA, the CDR3 is TGCGCCAGCAGCCAAGGGACAGGGACCTATGGCTACACCTTC. This translates into CASSQGTGTYGYTF.

This clonotype was seen at least ten times. The chain combines TRBV6-5 with TRBJ1-4; 7 bases are a match to TRBD1. V dropped 0 bases and J dropped 5; count of bases not matched to a gene: 0. The CDR3 length is 14 residues. The germline V gene encodes CDR1 MNHEY and CDR2 SVGAGI. CDR3 DNA: TGTGCCAGCAGTTACTCGACAGGGAATGAAAAACTGTTTTTT. Amino acid sequence: CASSYSTGNEKLFF.

This chain uses TRBV6-2 or TRBV6-3 with TRBJ2-3; perhaps TRBD2 as D (6 bases). CDR1 MNHEY and CDR2 SVGEGT come from the germline V gene. The CDR3 consists of 14 residues. V lost 7 bases and J 1 base, leaving 12 bases between the germline ends. The CDR3 DNA sequence: TGTGCCAGCACCCTAGCGTTTGGCACAGATACGCAGTATTTT. Translated, it gives CASTLAFGTDTQYF.

At least ten counts were recorded for this clonotype. The chain recombines TRBV29-1 with TRBJ1-5; no reliable D call. CDR1 is SQVTM and CDR2 is ANQGSEA in the germline V gene. The CDR3 runs 15 residues. Trimming shortened V by 4 bases and J by 2 bases, and 15 bases separated the two germline ends. CDR3 sequence: CSVADGLIGNQPQHF. The CDR3, as DNA: TGCAGCGTTGCGGACGGTCTAATTGGCAATCAGCCCCAGCATTTT.

This chain connects TRBV6-5 to TRBJ2-3; 7 bases are a match to TRBD2. CDR1 and CDR2 (germline): MNHEY, SVGAGI. CDR3 size: 17 residues. V shed 0 bases, J shed 1 base, and the junction held 7 bases outside the gene matches. The CDR3 nucleotides are TGTGCCAGCAGTTACTCGATCGGGGGGAGCGGCACAGATACGCAGTATTTT. Its protein product is CASSYSIGGSGTDTQYF.

The chain uses TRBV18 and TRBJ1-1; 9 nucleotides agree with TRBD1. The germline CDR1 and CDR2 sequences are KGHSH and LQKENI. Trimming cost V 3 bases and J 4 bases; bases outside gene matches: 3. This CDR3 comprises 14 residues. CDR3 nucleotides: TGTGCCAGCTCACCCAAGGGACAGGGCACTGAAGCTTTCTTT. The encoded protein is CASSPKGQGTEAFF.

The CDR3 here is CASSPPRAGVYEQYF. The CDR3 DNA reads TGTGCCAGCAGCCCCCCTAGGGCGGGGGTTTACGAGCAGTACTTC. The chain joins TRBV7-9 to TRBJ2-7; 7 positions match TRBD2. CDR3 length: 15 amino acids. V shed 5 bases and J 4 bases; nucleotides not matched to a gene: 11. The germline V gene has CDR1 SEHNR and CDR2 FQNEAQ (reference sequence).

Many counts were recorded for this clonotype. This sequence joins TRBV20-1 and TRBJ1-1, with D uncertain. From germline, CDR1 is DFQATT and CDR2 SNEGSKA (reference sequence). V lost 1 base, J lost 1 base, and 16 bases lay in between. The CDR3 consists of 16 residues. CDR3 coding DNA: TGCAGTGCTAGAGGTTGGATCGCCCGCCGGAACACTGAAGCTTTCTTT. This encodes CSARGWIARRNTEAFF.

This clonotype was seen a handful of times. The chain has TRBV6-5 and TRBJ2-5; a possible D gene is TRBD2 (6 bases). The germline V gene encodes CDR1 MNHEY and CDR2 SVGAGI. The CDR3 totals 16 residues. The V end was cut by 0 bases, the J end by 1 base, with 12 bases between. This chain's CDR3 is CASSYSEGSSQETQYF. Written as DNA, the CDR3 is TGTGCCAGCAGTTACTCGGAGGGTTCAAGCCAAGAGACCCAGTACTTC.

The gene calls are TRBV9 and TRBJ1-2; 9 bases align to TRBD1. The CDR3 runs to 14 residues. The J segment lost 4 bases and the V segment lost 1 base, leaving 2 bases of the junction unmatched. Per germline, CDR1 SGDLS and CDR2 YYNGEE. CDR3 nucleotides: TGTGCCAGCAGCGTACGGGACAGGGCCTATGGCTACACCTTC. It encodes CASSVRDRAYGYTF.

This clonotype has a count of ten or more. The V call is TRBV4-3, the J call TRBJ1-2; D is uncertain. From germline, CDR1 is LGHNA and CDR2 YSLEER. V dropped 0 bases and J dropped 4 bases, with 12 bases sitting between them. This CDR3 is built from 15 residues. The CDR3 DNA reads as TGCGCCAGCAGCCAAGACTCAGAGAGTAGCTATGGCTACACCTTC. This translates into CASSQDSESSYGYTF.

The V and J genes are TRBV6-1 and TRBJ2-3; TRBD1 aligns across 9 bases. The germline gives CDR1 MNHNS, CDR2 SASEGT. The CDR3 contains 13 residues. J lost 1 base, V lost 8 bases, and 1 base had no gene match. The CDR3 nucleotides are TGTGCCAGCTGGACAGGGGGCACAGATACGCAGTATTTT. Translation: CASWTGGTDTQYF.

This clonotype was seen a few times. The CDR3 DNA sequence: TGTGCCAGCAGCCCTAGCGGGGGGGCCAAAGATACGCAGTATTTT. Translated: CASSPSGGAKDTQYF. This chain links TRBV12-3 or TRBV12-4 with TRBJ2-3, with 12 nucleotides matching TRBD2. V lost 6 bases, J lost 5 bases, and 6 bases stayed unmatched. The length of the CDR3 is 15 residues.

The V and J genes are TRBV3-1 and TRBJ2-1; possible D gene TRBD1, 5 bases. CDR1 LGHDT and CDR2 YNNKEL come from the germline V gene (reference sequence). V was pared by 4 bases and J by 6 bases, with 16 bases between. This CDR3 is 15 amino acids long. CDR3 in amino acids: CASSRRQRSGNEQFF. CDR3 DNA: TGTGCCAGCAGCCGCCGACAGAGGTCGGGCAATGAGCAGTTCTTC.

This clonotype was seen many times. This chain links TRBV5-1 with TRBJ1-4; TRBD1 might be the D (5 bases). Trimming stripped 4 bases from V and 4 bases from J, with 8 bases between. This CDR3 spans 13 amino acids. Germline assignment: CDR1 SGHRS and CDR2 YFSETQ. In DNA form, the CDR3 reads TGCGCCAGCAGCAAACAGGATAATGAAAAACTGTTTTTT. The encoded protein is CASSKQDNEKLFF.

This clonotype occurred a few times. This chain links TRBV29-1 with TRBJ1-1; D not resolved. This CDR3 comprises 11 residues. Germline assignment: CDR1 SQVTM and CDR2 ANQGSEA. Trimming shortened V by 3 bases and J by 0 bases, and 2 bases separated the two germline ends. CDR3 coding DNA: TGCAGCGTTGATATGAACACTGAAGCTTTCTTT. Its protein product is CSVDMNTEAFF.

V usage is TRBV10-3 and J usage is TRBJ2-1; 10 nucleotides line up with TRBD1. The length of the CDR3 is 15 residues. Germline CDR1 is ENHRY and CDR2 is SYGVKD. Unmatched junction bases numbered 7, after V lost 4 bases and J lost 7 bases. CDR3 loop: CAISGPGQGRNEQFF. The DNA for the CDR3 is TGTGCCATCAGTGGGCCGGGACAGGGGAGGAATGAGCAGTTCTTC.